These 14 T cell receptor beta chains were sequenced from one sample in a study of blood T cell repertoires in COVID-19. Profiling relied on immunoSEQ multiplex PCR, and the TCRdb table lists in-frame clones only, not all of them. The data show 56,000 or so clones, around 80% seen once. Sequencing input: peripheral blood. These TCRs come from a man in his fifties with acute or convalescent COVID-19.

The rearrangement links TRBV10-1 to TRBJ1-4, with a weak D call TRBD1 (6 bases). V lost 10 bases and J lost 5, with 26 bases in between. CDR1 is WNHNN and CDR2 is SYGVQD in the germline V gene (reference sequence). The CDR3 covers 17 residues. The CDR3 here is CAKGTGTKKASNEKLFF. The DNA of the CDR3 is TGCGCCAAGGGGACCGGGACAAAGAAAGCCTCAAATGAAAAACTGTTTTTT.

The chain links TRBV5-1 to TRBJ2-5; 16 bases fit TRBD2. Trimming cost V 3 bases and J 3 bases; bases outside gene matches: 8. This CDR3 spans 18 amino acids. Germline CDR1 reads SGHRS; CDR2 reads YFSETQ. This chain's CDR3 is CASSSQGLAGGWEETQYF. The CDR3 bases are TGCGCCAGCAGCTCCCAGGGACTAGCGGGAGGGTGGGAAGAGACCCAGTACTTC.

The chain couples TRBV5-1 to TRBJ2-7; TRBD1 matches at 7 bases. The germline V gene encodes CDR1 SGHRS and CDR2 YFSETQ. The CDR3 is 14 amino acids. V lost 4 bases, J lost 2 bases, and 6 bases stayed unmatched. CDR3 sequence: CASSPGQAAYEQYF. The CDR3 DNA reads as TGCGCCAGCAGCCCCGGACAGGCAGCCTACGAGCAGTACTTC.

The rearrangement links TRBV28 to TRBJ1-1; 8 bases agree with TRBD1. J lost 1 base, V lost 5 bases, and 6 bases had no gene match. Germline CDR1 is MDHEN and CDR2 is SYDVKM. The CDR3 totals 15 residues. This chain's CDR3 is CASSPTGTGNTEAFF. The CDR3 bases are TGTGCCAGCAGTCCAACCGGGACAGGGAACACTGAAGCTTTCTTT. Full variable domain (remainder filled in from reference TRBV28 and TRBJ1-1): DVKVTQSSRYLVKRTGEKVFLECVQDMDHENMFWYRQDPGLGLRLIYFSYDVKMKEKGDIPEGYSVSREKKERFSLILESASTNQTSMYLCASSPTGTGNTEAFFGQGTRLTVV.

The chain is built from TRBV9 and TRBJ1-6; 9 nucleotides match TRBD1. This CDR3 spans 15 amino acids. CDR1 is SGDLS, CDR2 YYNGEE, per germline. J lost 9 bases, V lost 3 bases, and 7 bases had no gene match. CDR3: CASSASRQGVSPLHF. CDR3 in DNA: TGTGCCAGCAGCGCCTCGAGACAGGGGGTTTCACCCCTCCACTTT.

This clone appeared once. In DNA, the CDR3 is TGCGCCAGCAGCCAGCTAGCGGGGGGCCAGAAAGAGACCCAGTACTTC. This codes for CASSQLAGGQKETQYF. This chain uses TRBV4-1 with TRBJ2-5; TRBD2 agrees at 11 bases. The CDR3 runs to 16 residues. Germline CDR1 and CDR2: MGHRA and YSYEKL. The V gene end was trimmed by 3 bases and the J gene end by 3 bases; junction bases not matched to a gene: 6.

This chain joins TRBV28 and TRBJ1-1; weak D call: TRBD1 (5 bases). With 5 bases removed from V and 11 bases from J, the gap between germline ends came to 21 bases. The CDR3 is 14 amino acids. Germline V lookup: CDR1 MDHEN, CDR2 SYDVKM. This CDR3 is CASSPAGGEERAFF. The CDR3 DNA is TGTGCCAGCAGTCCTGCCGGGGGGGAGGAAAGGGCTTTCTTT.

The table lists this clone with a few counts. The chain recombines TRBV24-1 with TRBJ1-5; TRBD1 matches at 7 bases. CDR1 and CDR2 (germline): KGHDR, SFDVKD. CDR3 length equals 16 residues. With 2 bases clipped from V and 7 bases from J, the junction kept 10 bases outside the gene matches. The CDR3, as DNA: TGTGCCACCAGTGATTCCCGGGACAGTGGTTCGCAGCCCCAGCATTTT. Amino acids: CATSDSRDSGSQPQHF.

The chain joins TRBV19 to TRBJ2-1; D is undetermined. CDR3 size: 14 residues. Germline CDR1 and CDR2: LNHDA and SQIVND (reference sequence). Trimming cost V 3 bases and J 10 bases, with 16 bases left between them. CDR3 nucleotide sequence: TGTGCCAGTAGTATCGTGGGCCCCCTCAGCGAGCAGTTCTTC. Translated: CASSIVGPLSEQFF.

The rearrangement joins TRBV2 to TRBJ1-2; 8 nucleotides align to TRBD1. V trimming: 5 bases; J trimming: 7 bases; junction bases outside the gene matches: 6. The CDR3 is made up of 13 amino acids. Germline V gene lookup returns CDR1 SNHLY and CDR2 FYNNEI. CDR3 sequence (DNA): TGTGCCAGCAGTACAGACAGGGGAACTGGCTACACCTTC. Its protein is CASSTDRGTGYTF.

The J gene is TRBJ2-7, the V gene TRBV10-2, with 9 bases matching TRBD1. The CDR3 covers 16 residues. In germline, CDR1 is WSHSY, CDR2 SAAADI. The J segment lost 1 base and the V segment lost 2 bases, leaving 6 bases of the junction unmatched. This chain's CDR3 is CASSEGQGSGSYEQYF. For the CDR3, the DNA is TGCGCCAGCAGTGAGGGACAGGGGAGCGGGTCCTACGAGCAGTACTTC.

This rearrangement joins TRBV20-1 to TRBJ2-5, with 9 positions matching TRBD1. Losses at the gene ends were 3 bases for V and 3 bases for J; bases not matched to a gene: 5. The CDR3 length is 14 residues. Germline loops: CDR1 DFQATT, CDR2 SNEGSKA (reference sequence). CDR3 DNA sequence: TGCAGTGCTAGTAGCGACAGGGGGGAAGAGACCCAGTACTTC. As protein: CSASSDRGEETQYF.

The chain links TRBV19 to TRBJ2-4, with TRBD2 matching 11 bases. Trimming cost V 7 bases and J 8 bases; bases outside gene matches: 4. The CDR3 has 13 residues. From germline, CDR1 is LNHDA and CDR2 SQIVND (reference sequence). CDR3 amino acids: CASTPSGGYIQYF. The CDR3 DNA follows: TGTGCCAGTACCCCTAGCGGGGGGTACATTCAGTACTTC.

The chain joins TRBV7-7 to TRBJ2-2; unclear D gene. This CDR3 comprises 14 residues. Trimming removed 3 bases at V and 2 bases at J, with 7 bases between. Germline V gives CDR1 SSHAT, CDR2 FNYEAQ (reference sequence). The CDR3, as DNA: TGTGCCAGCAGCTTGGCAATTAACACCGGGGAGCTGTTTTTT. It codes for CASSLAINTGELFF.